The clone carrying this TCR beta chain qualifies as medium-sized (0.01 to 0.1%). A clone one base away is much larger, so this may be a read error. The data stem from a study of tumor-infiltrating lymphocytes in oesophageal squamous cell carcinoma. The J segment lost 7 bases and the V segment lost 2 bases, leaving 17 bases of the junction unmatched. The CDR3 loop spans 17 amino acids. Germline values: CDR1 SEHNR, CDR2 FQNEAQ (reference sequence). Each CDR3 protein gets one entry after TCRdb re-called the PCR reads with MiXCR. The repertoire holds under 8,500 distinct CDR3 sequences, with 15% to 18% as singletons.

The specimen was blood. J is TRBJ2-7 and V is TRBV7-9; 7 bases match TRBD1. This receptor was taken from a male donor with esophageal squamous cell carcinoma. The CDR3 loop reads CASSLTPTGAVGNEQYF. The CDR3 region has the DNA TGTGCCAGCAGCTTAACCCCAACAGGGGCCGTAGGGAATGAGCAGTACTTC.